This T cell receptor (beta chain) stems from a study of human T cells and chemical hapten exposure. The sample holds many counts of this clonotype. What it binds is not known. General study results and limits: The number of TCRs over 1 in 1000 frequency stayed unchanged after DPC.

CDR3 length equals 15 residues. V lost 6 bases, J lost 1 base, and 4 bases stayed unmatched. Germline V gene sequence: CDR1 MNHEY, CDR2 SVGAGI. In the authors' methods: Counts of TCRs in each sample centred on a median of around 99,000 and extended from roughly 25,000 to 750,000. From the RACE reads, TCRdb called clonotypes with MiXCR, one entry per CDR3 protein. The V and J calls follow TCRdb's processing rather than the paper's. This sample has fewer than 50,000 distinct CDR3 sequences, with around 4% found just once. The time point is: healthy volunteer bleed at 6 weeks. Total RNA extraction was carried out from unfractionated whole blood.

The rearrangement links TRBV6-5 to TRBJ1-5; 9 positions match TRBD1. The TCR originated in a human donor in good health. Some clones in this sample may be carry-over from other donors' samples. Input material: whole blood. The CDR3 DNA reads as TGTGCCAGCAGGGAGGACAGGGGAAGCAATCAGCCCCAGCATTTT. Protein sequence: CASREDRGSNQPQHF.